Listed here are 3 T cell receptor beta chains from one sample, sequenced in a study of T cell responses to AZD1222 COVID-19 vaccine. TCRdb's copy holds only in-frame clones and misses some; the assay was immunoSEQ multiplex PCR. In the table there are 180,000 or so clones, around 90% of which are singletons. Specimen: peripheral blood, collected 28 days after the second AZD1222 dose. All receptors derive from an adult who received the AZD1222 COVID-19 vaccine.

The rearrangement links TRBV6-4 to TRBJ1-1; D is possibly TRBD1 (6 bases). CDR3 size: 13 residues. Germline-derived CDR1 and CDR2 are MRHNA and SNTAGT. V lost 4 bases and J 3 bases, leaving 9 bases between the germline ends. The CDR3: CASSAGAYTEAFF. The CDR3 DNA sequence: TGTGCCAGCAGTGCGGGGGCCTACACTGAAGCTTTCTTT.

The rearrangement links TRBV30 to TRBJ1-1; D not resolved. Germline CDR1 reads GTSNPN; CDR2 reads SVGIG (reference sequence). There are 12 residues in the CDR3. The V and J ends lost 7 bases and 1 base respectively, with 10 bases between them. CDR3 bases: TGTGCCTACGGACGGGAGAACACTGAAGCTTTCTTT. It yields the protein CAYGRENTEAFF. The whole variable domain, remainder taken from reference TRBV30 and TRBJ1-1, is SQTIHQWPATLVQPVGSPLSLECTVEGTSNPNLYWYRQAAGRGLQLLFYSVGIGQISSEVPQNLSASRPQDRQFILSSKKLLLSDSGFYLCAYGRENTEAFFGQGTRLTVV.

The rearrangement joins TRBV7-9 to TRBJ1-2, with 8 bases aligning to TRBD1. J lost 4 bases, V lost 0 bases, and 7 bases had no gene match. The CDR3 spans 16 residues. Looked up from germline, CDR1 is SEHNR and CDR2 is FQNEAQ (reference sequence). This chain's CDR3 is CASSLASGDRGYGYTF. Here the CDR3 DNA reads TGTGCCAGCAGCTTAGCGTCGGGAGACAGGGGCTATGGCTACACCTTC.